Listed below are T cell receptor beta chains from one sample, sequenced in a study of early T cells in non-severe SARS-CoV-2 infection. TCRdb fed the 5' RACE reads into MiXCR, producing one record per CDR3 protein. The sample records roughly 86,000 distinct CDR3 sequences, 5.5% to 7.5% being singletons. The specimen was whole blood. The receptors derive from an adult who was a healthcare worker with PCR-confirmed SARS-CoV-2 infection or an uninfected control (not recorded which). CDR3s include the opening cysteine and the closing phenylalanine or tryptophan. D genes are given only for firm matches. Not every row has a clone size; where given, it reads once, few, many or a size class.

d_gene,abundance,len,v_gene,j_gene,CDR3aa,CDR3nt
TRBD1,many,16,TRBV10-3,TRBJ2-2,CAISDRAGGLSGELFF,TGTGCCATCAGTGACCGCGCAGGGGGTCTCTCCGGGGAGCTGTTTTTT
NA,many,17,TRBV5-6,TRBJ2-3,CASSLSLTGLGTDTQYF,TGTGCCAGCAGCTTATCGCTCACAGGGCTTGGCACAGATACGCAGTATTTT
NA,many,18,TRBV3-1,TRBJ1-6,CASSQGGPIFSYNSPLHF,TGTGCCAGCAGCCAAGGCGGGCCGATTTTTTCCTATAATTCACCCCTCCACTTT
NA,many,13,TRBV20-1,TRBJ1-1,CRAAGSLNTEAFF,TGCAGGGCGGCAGGTAGCCTGAACACTGAAGCTTTCTTT
TRBD1,many,13,TRBV12-3/TRBV12-4,TRBJ2-7,CASSLQGAREQYF,TGTGCCAGCAGTTTGCAGGGGGCGCGAGAGCAGTACTTC
NA,many,12,TRBV20-1,TRBJ2-5,CSATYIQETQYF,TGCAGTGCTACGTATATCCAAGAGACCCAGTACTTC
NA,many,13,TRBV20-1,TRBJ1-3,CSANRDGGNTIYF,TGCAGTGCTAACCGGGACGGTGGAAACACCATATATTTT
NA,many,12,TRBV7-2,TRBJ1-5,CASSLGAQKQHF,TGTGCCAGCAGCTTAGGTGCTCAGAAACAGCATTTT
TRBD2,NA,15,TRBV6-2/TRBV6-3,TRBJ2-1,CASSLVVAGRNEQFF,TGTGCCAGCAGCCTCGTAGTAGCGGGACGTAATGAGCAGTTCTTC
TRBD1,few,16,TRBV6-2/TRBV6-3,TRBJ2-4,CASSPGTGGPKNIQYF,TGTGCCAGCAGTCCCGGGACAGGGGGCCCCAAAAACATTCAGTACTTC
TRBD1,many,18,TRBV28,TRBJ2-3,CASSFIPPMGTGVRTQYF,TGTGCCAGCAGTTTTATTCCGCCGATGGGGACAGGGGTTCGTACGCAGTATTTT
NA,NA,13,TRBV20-1,TRBJ1-4,CSVPSGPNEKLFF,TGCAGTGTCCCGTCCGGCCCGAATGAAAAACTGTTTTTT
NA,many,12,TRBV6-1,TRBJ1-1,CASSEDRVRAFF,TGTGCCAGCAGTGAAGACAGGGTGCGAGCTTTCTTT
TRBD2,many,13,TRBV7-9,TRBJ2-1,CASNYRGDNEQFF,TGTGCCAGCAATTACCGGGGGGACAATGAGCAGTTCTTC
TRBD1,many,15,TRBV2,TRBJ2-7,CASNTHGQGAYEQYF,TGTGCCAGCAACACCCATGGGCAGGGGGCCTACGAGCAGTACTTC
TRBD1,many,14,TRBV6-4,TRBJ2-3,CASSDSQGADTQYF,TGTGCCAGCAGTGACTCACAGGGGGCAGATACGCAGTATTTT
NA,few,15,TRBV9,TRBJ2-3,CASSVSQVHSDTQYF,TGTGCCAGCAGCGTATCCCAAGTCCACTCAGATACGCAGTATTTT
NA,NA,13,TRBV6-1,TRBJ1-3,CASRETTGNTIYF,TGTGCCAGCAGGGAGACAACTGGAAACACCATATATTTT
NA,many,14,TRBV2,TRBJ2-2,CASSEVLHTGELFF,TGTGCCAGCAGTGAAGTTCTCCACACCGGGGAGCTGTTTTTT
TRBD1,NA,12,TRBV25-1,TRBJ1-6,CASSATGIGLHF,TGTGCCAGCAGTGCGACAGGGATCGGCCTCCACTTT
TRBD2,NA,15,TRBV7-9,TRBJ2-3,CASSLERGRTDTQYF,TGTGCCAGCAGCTTGGAGCGGGGGCGCACAGATACGCAGTATTTT
NA,few,13,TRBV12-3/TRBV12-4,TRBJ1-2,CASGLGGVYGYTF,TGTGCCAGCGGTCTGGGAGGGGTCTATGGCTACACCTTC
NA,few,14,TRBV28,TRBJ2-2,CASSLGRGTGELFF,TGTGCCAGCAGTTTAGGGCGCGGCACCGGGGAGCTGTTTTTT
TRBD1,many,14,TRBV29-1,TRBJ2-7,CSARPGQGFYEQYF,TGCAGCGCCCGGCCGGGACAGGGATTCTACGAGCAGTACTTC
TRBD2,many,15,TRBV6-1,TRBJ2-7,CASSKGTGGWYEQYF,TGTGCCAGCAGCAAAGGGACGGGGGGTTGGTACGAGCAGTACTTC
TRBD2,many,15,TRBV20-1,TRBJ2-4,CSALFLAGAKNIQYF,TGCAGTGCTTTATTTCTAGCGGGAGCCAAAAACATTCAGTACTTC
NA,few,14,TRBV20-1,TRBJ2-6,CSARQPLGANVLTF,TGCAGTGCGAGACAACCCTTGGGGGCCAACGTCCTGACTTTC
NA,few,13,TRBV18,TRBJ2-3,CASSPRGTDTQYF,TGTGCCAGCTCTCCGCGGGGCACAGATACGCAGTATTTT
NA,many,12,TRBV2,TRBJ2-2,CASSSNPGELFF,TGTGCCAGCAGTTCAAATCCGGGGGAGCTGTTTTTT
TRBD2,many,13,TRBV11-2,TRBJ2-7,CASSSGLAREQYF,TGTGCCAGCAGCTCGGGACTAGCAAGGGAGCAGTACTTC
TRBD2,NA,14,TRBV6-2/TRBV6-3,TRBJ2-7,CASSYRLAGEEQYF,TGTGCCAGCAGTTACCGACTAGCGGGAGAAGAGCAGTACTTC
NA,few,14,TRBV5-4,TRBJ2-3,CASRLATSTDTQYF,TGTGCCAGCAGGTTAGCGACTAGCACAGATACGCAGTATTTT
TRBD1,many,15,TRBV20-1,TRBJ2-7,CSARDRGRGSYEQYF,TGCAGTGCTAGAGATCGTGGCAGGGGGAGCTACGAGCAGTACTTC
NA,NA,12,TRBV20-1,TRBJ1-2,CSIGVSGYGYTF,TGCAGTATAGGGGTTTCGGGGTATGGCTACACCTTC
TRBD1,many,16,TRBV7-2,TRBJ1-5,CASSLVGGQAAQPQHF,TGTGCCAGCAGCTTAGTGGGGGGACAGGCGGCTCAGCCCCAGCATTTT
NA,NA,12,TRBV7-2,TRBJ2-1,CASSPPGQEQFF,TGTGCCAGCAGCCCCCCCGGACAAGAGCAGTTCTTC
TRBD2,few,15,TRBV9,TRBJ2-1,CASSPIAGGYNEQFF,TGTGCCAGCAGCCCCATAGCGGGAGGTTACAATGAGCAGTTCTTC
NA,many,12,TRBV29-1,TRBJ2-3,CSGEWDTDTQYF,TGCAGCGGAGAGTGGGACACAGATACGCAGTATTTT
TRBD2,many,15,TRBV7-2,TRBJ2-7,CASSLGLALTYEQYF,TGTGCCAGCAGCTTAGGACTAGCGCTAACCTACGAGCAGTACTTC
NA,NA,11,TRBV20-1,TRBJ2-7,CSARGPWEQYF,TGCAGTGCTAGAGGCCCGTGGGAGCAGTACTTC
NA,many,18,TRBV25-1,TRBJ2-7,CASSPKVTRGGSSYEQYF,TGTGCCAGCAGTCCAAAGGTCACTAGGGGCGGAAGCTCCTACGAGCAGTACTTC
NA,few,13,TRBV18,TRBJ2-7,CASSPIDSYEQYF,TGTGCCAGCTCACCCATTGACAGCTACGAGCAGTACTTC
NA,many,14,TRBV5-1,TRBJ2-1,CASSLALGVYEQFF,TGCGCCAGCAGCTTGGCCTTAGGGGTCTATGAGCAGTTCTTC
TRBD2,NA,17,TRBV24-1,TRBJ2-5,CATSEGTSGARKETQYF,TGTGCCACCAGTGAGGGGACTAGCGGGGCAAGAAAAGAGACCCAGTACTTC
NA,few,16,TRBV12-3/TRBV12-4,TRBJ2-3,CASSFKSPGSTDTQYF,TGTGCCAGCAGTTTCAAATCTCCCGGGAGCACAGATACGCAGTATTTT
TRBD1,NA,16,TRBV4-2,TRBJ2-6,CASSRDRSSGANVLTF,TGTGCCAGCAGCCGGGACAGAAGCTCTGGGGCCAACGTCCTGACTTTC